These T cell receptor beta chains were read from a single sample in a study of shared clonotypes between healthy human individuals. Profiling relied on immunoSEQ multiplex PCR, and the TCRdb table lists in-frame clones only, not all of them. This sample has over 2 million clones, with roughly 92% found just once. The sequenced sample consisted of naive CD4+ T cells from PBMCs. These receptors were taken from a man aged 18 to 30 in good health. Some clones in this sample may be carry-over from other donors' samples. The CDR3 runs from the conserved cysteine through the conserved F or W. A D gene is named only where the DNA matches it firmly. Expanded clones get a size class; other rows say once, few or many, or leave the size out.

clone_size: .; d_call: TRBD1; v_call: TRBV5-4; j_call: TRBJ1-1; cdr3_aa: CASSQGQLFSNTEAFF; cdr3_nt: TGTGCCAGCAGCCAGGGACAGCTCTTTTCTAACACTGAAGCTTTCTTT
clone_size: .; d_call: .; v_call: TRBV28; j_call: TRBJ1-1; cdr3_aa: CASSKLGLLTEAFF; cdr3_nt: TGTGCCAGCAGTAAATTGGGGCTACTCACTGAAGCTTTCTTT
clone_size: .; d_call: .; v_call: TRBV18; j_call: TRBJ2-7; cdr3_aa: CASSPGGSSYEQYF; cdr3_nt: TGTGCCAGCTCACCGGGGGGAAGCTCCTACGAGCAGTACTTC
clone_size: .; d_call: .; v_call: TRBV7-9; j_call: TRBJ2-5; cdr3_aa: CASSPQGETQYF; cdr3_nt: TGTGCCAGCAGCCCTCAGGGGGAGACCCAGTACTTC
clone_size: .; d_call: .; v_call: TRBV7-9; j_call: TRBJ2-2; cdr3_aa: CASSLAMTENTGELFF; cdr3_nt: TGTGCCAGCAGCTTAGCGATGACGGAGAACACCGGGGAGCTGTTTTTT
clone_size: .; d_call: .; v_call: TRBV4-2; j_call: TRBJ1-1; cdr3_aa: CASSQDAGRTEAFF; cdr3_nt: TGTGCCAGCAGCCAAGACGCAGGGAGAACTGAAGCTTTCTTT
clone_size: .; d_call: .; v_call: TRBV9; j_call: TRBJ2-3; cdr3_aa: CPLTDTQYF; cdr3_nt: TGTCCCCTGACAGATACGCAGTATTTT
clone_size: .; d_call: .; v_call: TRBV14; j_call: TRBJ1-2; cdr3_aa: CASSLYTTYGYTF; cdr3_nt: TGTGCCAGCAGCCTTTACACCACCTATGGCTACACCTTC
clone_size: .; d_call: TRBD2; v_call: TRBV10-1; j_call: TRBJ2-1; cdr3_aa: CASSRTSGRHNEQFF; cdr3_nt: TGCGCCAGCAGCAGGACTAGCGGGAGGCACAATGAGCAGTTCTTC
clone_size: .; d_call: TRBD1; v_call: TRBV28; j_call: TRBJ1-2; cdr3_aa: CASIQTGAYGYTF; cdr3_nt: TGTGCCAGCATTCAGACAGGGGCCTATGGCTACACCTTC
clone_size: .; d_call: TRBD2; v_call: TRBV5-4; j_call: TRBJ2-3; cdr3_aa: CASSPTGTSGRSDTQYF; cdr3_nt: TGTGCCAGCAGCCCAACCGGGACTAGCGGGAGATCAGATACGCAGTATTTT
clone_size: .; d_call: TRBD2; v_call: TRBV2; j_call: TRBJ2-3; cdr3_aa: CARSLAGGRDTQYF; cdr3_nt: TGTGCCAGGTCGCTAGCGGGGGGGAGAGATACGCAGTATTTT
clone_size: .; d_call: .; v_call: TRBV6-4; j_call: TRBJ2-3; cdr3_aa: CASSDSGRGTDTQYF; cdr3_nt: TGTGCCAGCAGTGACTCGGGCAGGGGCACAGATACGCAGTATTTT
clone_size: once; d_call: .; v_call: TRBV18; j_call: TRBJ2-1; cdr3_aa: CASSPPGSYNEQFF; cdr3_nt: TGTGCCAGCTCACCACCTGGTTCCTACAATGAGCAGTTCTTC
clone_size: .; d_call: .; v_call: TRBV5-1; j_call: TRBJ1-2; cdr3_aa: CASSPEQGGYGYTF; cdr3_nt: TGCGCCAGCAGCCCGGAACAGGGCGGATATGGCTACACCTTC
clone_size: .; d_call: .; v_call: TRBV25-1; j_call: TRBJ2-7; cdr3_aa: CASSPGPYEQYF; cdr3_nt: TGTGCCAGCAGTCCAGGGCCTTACGAGCAGTACTTC